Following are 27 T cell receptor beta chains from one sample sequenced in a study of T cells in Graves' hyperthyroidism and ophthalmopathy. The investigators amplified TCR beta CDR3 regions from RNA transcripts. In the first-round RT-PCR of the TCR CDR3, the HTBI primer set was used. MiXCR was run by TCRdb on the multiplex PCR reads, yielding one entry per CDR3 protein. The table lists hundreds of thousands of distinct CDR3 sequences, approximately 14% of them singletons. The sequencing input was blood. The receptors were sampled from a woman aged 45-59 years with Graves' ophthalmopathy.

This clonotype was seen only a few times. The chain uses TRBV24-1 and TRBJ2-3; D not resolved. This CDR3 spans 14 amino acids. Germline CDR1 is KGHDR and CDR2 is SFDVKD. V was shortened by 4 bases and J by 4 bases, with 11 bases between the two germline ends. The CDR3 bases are TGTGCCACCAGTGAGGGCCTCGGCGCAGATACGCAGTATTTT. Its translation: CATSEGLGADTQYF.

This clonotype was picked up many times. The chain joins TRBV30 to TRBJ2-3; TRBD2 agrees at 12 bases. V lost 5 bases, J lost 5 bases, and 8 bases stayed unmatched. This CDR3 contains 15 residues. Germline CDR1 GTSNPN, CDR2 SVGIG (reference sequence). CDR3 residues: CAWDPTSGRRDTQYF. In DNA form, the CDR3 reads TGTGCCTGGGATCCAACTAGCGGGAGGAGAGATACGCAGTATTTT.

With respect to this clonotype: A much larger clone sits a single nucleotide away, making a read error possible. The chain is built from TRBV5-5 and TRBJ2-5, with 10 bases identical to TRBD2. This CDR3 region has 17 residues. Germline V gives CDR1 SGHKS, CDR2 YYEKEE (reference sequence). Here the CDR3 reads CASSLVPPLAGDETQNF. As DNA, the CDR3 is TGTGCCAGCAGCTTGGTACCCCCGCTAGCGGGAGATGAGACCCAGAACTTC. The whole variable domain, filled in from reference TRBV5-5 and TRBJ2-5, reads DAGVTQSPTHLIKTRGQQVTLRCSPISGHKSVSWYQQVLGQGPQFIFQYYEKEERGRGNFPDRFSARQFPNYSSELNVNALLLGDSALYLCASSLVPPLAGDETQNFGPGTRLLVL.

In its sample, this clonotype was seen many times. DNA of the CDR3: TGTGCCAGCAGCTGGGGGCGCCTAGCCCATGAGCAGTTCTTC. It encodes CASSWGRLAHEQFF. V gene TRBV11-3 combines with J gene TRBJ2-1; possible D gene TRBD1, 6 bases. The germline V gene encodes CDR1 SGHNT and CDR2 YENEEA. The CDR3 runs 14 residues. The germline V and J ends were trimmed by 4 bases and 8 bases, with 15 bases remaining between them.

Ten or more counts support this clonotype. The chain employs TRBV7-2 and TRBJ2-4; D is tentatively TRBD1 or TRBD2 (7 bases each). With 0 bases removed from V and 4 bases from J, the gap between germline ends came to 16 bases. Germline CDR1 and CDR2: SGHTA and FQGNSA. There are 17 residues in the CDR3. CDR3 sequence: CASSLAYRGGPKNIQYF. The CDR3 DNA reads TGTGCCAGCAGCTTAGCTTACAGGGGAGGGCCAAAAAACATTCAGTACTTC.

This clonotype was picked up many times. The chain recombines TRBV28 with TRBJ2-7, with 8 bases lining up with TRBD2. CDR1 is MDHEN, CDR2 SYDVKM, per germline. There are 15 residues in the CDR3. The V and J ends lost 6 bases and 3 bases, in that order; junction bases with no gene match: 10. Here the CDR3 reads CASSLAAGDGYEQYF. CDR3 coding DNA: TGTGCCAGCAGCCTCGCAGCGGGAGACGGCTACGAGCAGTACTTC.

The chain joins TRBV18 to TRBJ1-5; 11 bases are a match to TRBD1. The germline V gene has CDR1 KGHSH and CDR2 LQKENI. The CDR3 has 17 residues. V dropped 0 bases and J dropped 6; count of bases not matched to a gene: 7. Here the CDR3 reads CASSPPLGQGAGQPQHF. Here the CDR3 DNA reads TGTGCCAGCTCACCACCTTTAGGACAGGGGGCTGGTCAGCCCCAGCATTTT.

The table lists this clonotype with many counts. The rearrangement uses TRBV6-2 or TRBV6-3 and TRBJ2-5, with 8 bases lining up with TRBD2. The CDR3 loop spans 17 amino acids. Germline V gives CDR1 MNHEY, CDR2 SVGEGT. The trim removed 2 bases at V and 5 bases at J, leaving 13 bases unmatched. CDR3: CASSYREGVGMEETQYF. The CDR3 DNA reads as TGTGCCAGCAGTTACCGGGAGGGAGTGGGAATGGAGGAGACCCAGTACTTC.

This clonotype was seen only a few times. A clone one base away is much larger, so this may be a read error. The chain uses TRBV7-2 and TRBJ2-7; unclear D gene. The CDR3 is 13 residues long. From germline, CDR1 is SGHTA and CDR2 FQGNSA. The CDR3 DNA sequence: TGTGCCAGCAGCCCAGACACTTCCTGCGAGCAGTACTTC. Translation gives CASSPDTSCEQYF. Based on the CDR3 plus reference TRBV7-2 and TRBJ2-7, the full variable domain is GAGVSQSPSNKVTEKGKDVELRCDPISGHTALYWYRQSLGQGLEFLIYFQGNSAPDKSGLPSDRFSAERTGGSVSTLTIQRTQQEDSAVYLCASSPDTSCEQYFGPGTRLTVT.

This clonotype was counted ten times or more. The CDR3 is CASSSIYRGTEAFF. The CDR3 coding sequence is TGTGCCAGCAGTTCCATATACAGGGGCACTGAAGCTTTCTTT. The chain employs TRBV28 and TRBJ1-1, with 7 nucleotides matching TRBD1. Germline V gene data show CDR1 as MDHEN and CDR2 as SYDVKM. V gave up 4 bases and J gave up 4 bases; unmatched junction bases: 6. This CDR3 region has 14 residues. The full variable domain, its missing parts supplied by reference TRBV28 and TRBJ1-1, is DVKVTQSSRYLVKRTGEKVFLECVQDMDHENMFWYRQDPGLGLRLIYFSYDVKMKEKGDIPEGYSVSREKKERFSLILESASTNQTSMYLCASSSIYRGTEAFFGQGTRLTVV.

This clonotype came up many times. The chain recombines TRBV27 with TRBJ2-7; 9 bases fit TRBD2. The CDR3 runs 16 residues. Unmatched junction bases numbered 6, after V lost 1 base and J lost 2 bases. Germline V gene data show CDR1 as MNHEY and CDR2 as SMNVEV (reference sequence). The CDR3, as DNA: TGTGCCAGCAGTTTATGGGGCCAGCGGGGGGCCTACGAGCAGTACTTC. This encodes CASSLWGQRGAYEQYF.

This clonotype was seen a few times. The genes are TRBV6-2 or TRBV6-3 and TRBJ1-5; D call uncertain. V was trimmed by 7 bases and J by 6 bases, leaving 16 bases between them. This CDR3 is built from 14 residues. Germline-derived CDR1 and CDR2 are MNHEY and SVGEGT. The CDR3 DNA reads TGTGCCAGCAACTACCAAAGTTTCGGTCAGCCCCAGCATTTT. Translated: CASNYQSFGQPQHF.

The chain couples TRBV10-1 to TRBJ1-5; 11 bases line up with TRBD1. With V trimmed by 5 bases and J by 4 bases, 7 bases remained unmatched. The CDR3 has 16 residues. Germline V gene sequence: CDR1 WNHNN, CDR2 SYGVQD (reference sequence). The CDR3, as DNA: TGCGCCAGCAGTAGGACAGGGGGCATCGGAAATCAGCCCCAGCATTTT. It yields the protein CASSRTGGIGNQPQHF.

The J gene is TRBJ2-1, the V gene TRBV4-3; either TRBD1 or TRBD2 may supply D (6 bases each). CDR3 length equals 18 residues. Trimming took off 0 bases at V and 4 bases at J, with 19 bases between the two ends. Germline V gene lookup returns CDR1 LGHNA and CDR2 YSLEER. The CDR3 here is CASSQDLGGPDIYNEQFF. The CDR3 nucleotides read TGCGCCAGCAGCCAAGATTTGGGGGGCCCGGATATTTACAATGAGCAGTTCTTC.

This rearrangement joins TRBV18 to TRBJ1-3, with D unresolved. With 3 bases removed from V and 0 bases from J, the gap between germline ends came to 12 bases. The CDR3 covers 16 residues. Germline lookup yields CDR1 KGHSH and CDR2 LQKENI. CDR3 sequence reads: CASSPGGTFSGNTIYF. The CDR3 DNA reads TGTGCCAGCTCACCGGGCGGTACCTTCTCTGGAAACACCATATATTTT.

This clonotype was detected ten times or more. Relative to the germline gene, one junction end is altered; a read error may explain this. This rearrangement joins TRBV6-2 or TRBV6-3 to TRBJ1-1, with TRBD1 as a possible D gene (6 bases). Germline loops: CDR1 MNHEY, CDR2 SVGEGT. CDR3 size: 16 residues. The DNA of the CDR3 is TGTGCCAACAGTCCATGGCGGGGGCGCGCGGAAACTGAAGCTTTCTTT. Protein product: CANSPWRGRAETEAFF.

The DNA for the CDR3 is TGTGCCAGCAGCCAAGATCCTAGCGGGAAAACTAACTACAATGAGCAGTTCTTC. This sequence encodes CASSQDPSGKTNYNEQFF. V is TRBV7-3 and J is TRBJ2-1, with 9 bases identical to TRBD2. The CDR3 consists of 18 residues. The V gene's germline CDR1 is SGHTA and CDR2 FQGTGA. V lost 5 bases, J lost 3 bases, and 14 bases stayed unmatched.

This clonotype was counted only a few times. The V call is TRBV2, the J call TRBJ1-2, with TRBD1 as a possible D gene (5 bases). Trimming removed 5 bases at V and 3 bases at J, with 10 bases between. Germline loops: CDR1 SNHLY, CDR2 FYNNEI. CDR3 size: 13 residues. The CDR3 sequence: CASSRDGYYGYTF. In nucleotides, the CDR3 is TGTGCCAGCAGTAGGGACGGTTACTATGGCTACACCTTC.

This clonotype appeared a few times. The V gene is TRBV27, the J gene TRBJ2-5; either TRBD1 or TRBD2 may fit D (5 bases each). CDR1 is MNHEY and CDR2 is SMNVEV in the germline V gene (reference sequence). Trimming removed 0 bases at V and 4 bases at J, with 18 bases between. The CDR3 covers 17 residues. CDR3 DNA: TGTGCCAGCAGTTTATCGGCAGGGAGTTATACGGGAGAGACCCAGTACTTC. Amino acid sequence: CASSLSAGSYTGETQYF.

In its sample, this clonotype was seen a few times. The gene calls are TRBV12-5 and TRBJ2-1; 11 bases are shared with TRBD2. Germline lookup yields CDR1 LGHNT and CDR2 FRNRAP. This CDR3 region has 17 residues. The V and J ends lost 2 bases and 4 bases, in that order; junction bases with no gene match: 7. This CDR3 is CASGLSLAGGGYNEQFF. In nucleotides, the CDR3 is TGTGCTAGTGGTTTGAGCCTAGCGGGAGGAGGGTACAATGAGCAGTTCTTC.

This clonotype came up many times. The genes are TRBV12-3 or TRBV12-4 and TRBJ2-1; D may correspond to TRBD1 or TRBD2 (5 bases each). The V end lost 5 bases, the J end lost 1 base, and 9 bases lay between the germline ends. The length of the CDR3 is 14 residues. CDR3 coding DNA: TGTGCCAGCAGTGGGACCGCATCCTACAATGAGCAGTTCTTC. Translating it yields CASSGTASYNEQFF.

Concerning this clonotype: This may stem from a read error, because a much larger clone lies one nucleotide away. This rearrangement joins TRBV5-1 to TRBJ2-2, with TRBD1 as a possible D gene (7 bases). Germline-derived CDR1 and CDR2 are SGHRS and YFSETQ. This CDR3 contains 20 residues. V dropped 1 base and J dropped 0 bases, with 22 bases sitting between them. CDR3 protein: CASSLSGGTANIPNTGELFF. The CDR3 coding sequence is TGCGCCAGCAGCTTGTCAGGAGGGACAGCCAATATTCCGAACACCGGGGAGCTGTTTTTT.

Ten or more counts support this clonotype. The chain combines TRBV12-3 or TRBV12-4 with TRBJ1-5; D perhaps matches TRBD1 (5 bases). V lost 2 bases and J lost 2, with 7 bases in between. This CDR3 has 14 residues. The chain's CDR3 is CASSLTTGNQPQHF. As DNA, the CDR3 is TGTGCCAGCAGTTTAACGACAGGCAATCAGCCCCAGCATTTT.

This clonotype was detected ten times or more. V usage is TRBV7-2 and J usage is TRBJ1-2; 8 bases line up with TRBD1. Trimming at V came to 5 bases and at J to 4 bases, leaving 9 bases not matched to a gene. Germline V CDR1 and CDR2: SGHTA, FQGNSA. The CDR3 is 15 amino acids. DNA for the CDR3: TGTGCCAGCAGCAAGCCGGGACAGGCCTCCTATGGCTACACCTTC. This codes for CASSKPGQASYGYTF.

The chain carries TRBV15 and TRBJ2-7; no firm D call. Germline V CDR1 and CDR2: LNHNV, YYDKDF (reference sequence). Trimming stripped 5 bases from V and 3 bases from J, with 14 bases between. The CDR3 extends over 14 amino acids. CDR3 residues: CATSPRGVDYEQYF. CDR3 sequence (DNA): TGTGCCACCAGCCCCCGAGGAGTGGACTACGAGCAGTACTTC.

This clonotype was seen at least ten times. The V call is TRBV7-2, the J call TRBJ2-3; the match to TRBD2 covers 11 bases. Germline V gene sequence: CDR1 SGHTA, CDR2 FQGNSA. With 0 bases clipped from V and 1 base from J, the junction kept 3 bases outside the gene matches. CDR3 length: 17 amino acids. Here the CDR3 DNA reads TGTGCCAGCAGCTTAGCGAAGGGACTAGCGGGCACAGATACGCAGTATTTT. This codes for CASSLAKGLAGTDTQYF.

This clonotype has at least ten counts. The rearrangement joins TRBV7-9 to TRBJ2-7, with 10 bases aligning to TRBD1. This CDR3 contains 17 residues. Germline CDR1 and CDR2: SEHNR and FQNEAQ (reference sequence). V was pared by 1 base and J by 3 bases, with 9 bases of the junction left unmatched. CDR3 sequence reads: CASSLGTGGVRYYEQYF. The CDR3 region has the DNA TGTGCCAGCAGCTTAGGGACAGGGGGTGTACGGTACTACGAGCAGTACTTC.